This TCR beta chain comes out of a study of blood T cell repertoires in COVID-19. The overall study: Researchers got acute and convalescent COVID-19 samples from the United States, Italy and Spain. Sample material is recorded as cDNA or gDNA derived from T cells, B-cell-depleted T cells, or PBMCs.

Germline loops: CDR1 SGHTA, CDR2 FQGNSA. V was clipped by 3 bases and J by 8 bases; unmatched bases: 8. CDR3 size: 14 residues. Original methodology: Quantification of nucleated cells was approximated via reference gene primer amplification. Using immunoSEQ multiplex PCR, the repertoire was profiled, and TCRdb retains in-frame clones only, with some absent. V and J calls and clone size come straight from that table; D and trimming were deduced from the DNA. The sample consists of some 80,000 clones, about four fifths of them appearing once. The rearrangement links TRBV7-2 to TRBJ1-1; 8 nucleotides match TRBD1. The sequencing input was peripheral blood. This clonotype was obtained from a woman of 80 years or more with active or convalescent COVID-19. CDR3 sequence reads: CASSFQGALGEAFF. CDR3 sequence (DNA): TGTGCCAGCAGCTTTCAGGGGGCTCTTGGAGAAGCTTTCTTT.